The 14 T cell receptor beta chains reported below all come from one sample, sequenced in a study of shared clonotypes between healthy human individuals. Naive CD8 cells were CD45RO-negative, positively selected for CCR7, excluding terminally differentiated effector memory CD45RA+ cells. Repertoires were generated with immunoSEQ multiplex PCR, while TCRdb's copy carries only in-frame clones and drops some. The sample holds about 2 million clones; just under 95% are singletons and the top ten take 0.9% to 1.4%. The sample was naive CD8+ T cells sorted from blood. Every receptor here comes from a young man in good health.

The chain has TRBV7-9 and TRBJ2-7; 7 bases map to TRBD1. V shed 1 base and J 5 bases; nucleotides not matched to a gene: 11. Per germline, CDR1 SEHNR and CDR2 FQNEAQ (reference sequence). This CDR3 has 16 residues. CDR3 coding DNA: TGTGCCAGCAGCTTAGGCTCACAGGGGCCGCCGGACGAGCAGTACTTC. Protein sequence: CASSLGSQGPPDEQYF.

Turning to this clone: The same CDR3 also results from other DNA sequences found in this sample. DNA of the CDR3: TGTGCCAGCAGTTTAGGCGGGGACTACGAGCAGTACTTC. Protein: CASSLGGDYEQYF. The chain combines TRBV27 with TRBJ2-7, with a tentative D call TRBD2 (6 bases). CDR1 is MNHEY and CDR2 is SMNVEV in the germline V gene (reference sequence). With 2 bases removed from V and 3 bases from J, the gap between germline ends came to 8 bases. This CDR3 has 13 amino acids.

The chain couples TRBV18 to TRBJ2-7; D possibly corresponds to TRBD2 (6 bases). The CDR3 is 14 amino acids. With 3 bases removed from V and 7 bases from J, the gap between germline ends came to 16 bases. Germline V CDR1 and CDR2: KGHSH, LQKENI. CDR3 sequence (DNA): TGTGCCAGCTCACCGGGACGGGTGGGGGGAGAGCAGTACTTC. It codes for CASSPGRVGGEQYF.

In the case of this clone: Other DNA sequences within the sample encode an identical CDR3. The V gene is TRBV10-3, the J gene TRBJ1-3; D not certain. The CDR3 is 13 residues long. Trimming left V 4 bases short and J 1 base short, with 5 bases between. Germline lookup yields CDR1 ENHRY and CDR2 SYGVKD. The CDR3 DNA follows: TGTGCCATCAGTGGGTTATCTGGAAACACCATATATTTT. Its protein product is CAISGLSGNTIYF.

The rearrangement joins TRBV4-1 to TRBJ2-5, with D maybe TRBD1 (5 bases). V lost 1 base and J lost 3, with 15 bases in between. CDR1 is MGHRA, CDR2 YSYEKL, per germline. This CDR3 is built from 16 residues. The CDR3 is CASSQVITQGEETQYF. The DNA of the CDR3 is TGCGCCAGCAGCCAAGTTATCACCCAGGGTGAAGAGACCCAGTACTTC.

V usage is TRBV21-1 and J usage is TRBJ2-2. TRBV21-1 is a listed pseudogene. The CDR3 runs 15 residues. CDR3 in DNA: TGTGCCAGCAGCAAACGACGGGGACGGACCGGGGAGCTGTTTTTT. It codes for CASSKRRGRTGELFF.

The chain uses TRBV4-1 and TRBJ2-1; TRBD1 matches 10 bases. Per germline, CDR1 MGHRA and CDR2 YSYEKL. V gave up 3 bases and J gave up 8 bases; unmatched junction bases: 16. This CDR3 region has 18 residues. The CDR3 reads CASSQLVAETGGRDEQFF. The CDR3, as DNA: TGCGCCAGCAGCCAGTTAGTGGCAGAGACAGGGGGCCGCGATGAGCAGTTCTTC.

As DNA, the CDR3 is TGTGCCAGCAGCCGACCGGAGGGGGAGGGCCTTCAAGAGACCCAGTACTTC. Its translation is CASSRPEGEGLQETQYF. The chain recombines TRBV9 with TRBJ2-5; a weak D match, TRBD2 (7 bases). The CDR3 is 17 amino acids. The germline gives CDR1 SGDLS, CDR2 YYNGEE. V shed 4 bases and J shed 2 bases, with 21 bases lying between them.

This chain links TRBV5-6 with TRBJ1-1; D unclear. V lost 0 bases to trimming and J lost 2 bases, with 8 bases between them. The CDR3 consists of 14 residues. Germline CDR1 is SGHDT and CDR2 is YYEEEE. The CDR3 loop is CASSLGVSNTEAFF. Here the CDR3 DNA reads TGTGCCAGCAGCTTGGGGGTCAGTAACACTGAAGCTTTCTTT.

Remarks on this clone: This sample also contains other DNA sequences that code for the same CDR3. V gene TRBV27 combines with J gene TRBJ2-7; 7 nucleotides align to TRBD1. Germline V CDR1 and CDR2: MNHEY, SMNVEV (reference sequence). J lost 2 bases, V lost 6 bases, and 13 bases had no gene match. The CDR3 consists of 16 residues. CDR3 sequence (DNA): TGTGCCAGCAGCCTGAGTTGGGGGACAGTCACCTACGAGCAGTACTTC. This encodes CASSLSWGTVTYEQYF.

The genes are TRBV18 and TRBJ2-1, with 8 bases fitting TRBD1. Germline CDR1 reads KGHSH; CDR2 reads LQKENI. The V and J ends lost 6 bases and 9 bases, in that order; junction bases with no gene match: 4. The CDR3 runs to 12 residues. The CDR3 loop reads CASSPTGAEQFF. For the CDR3, the DNA is TGTGCCAGCTCGCCGACAGGGGCTGAGCAGTTCTTC.

The J gene is TRBJ2-1, the V gene TRBV7-8; the match to TRBD2 covers 12 bases. This CDR3 is 15 amino acids long. V lost 3 bases and J lost 9; bases outside the gene matches: 6. CDR1 is SGHVS, CDR2 FQNEAQ, per germline. CDR3 residues: CASSFLAGGPGEQFF. The CDR3 coding sequence is TGTGCCAGCAGCTTCCTAGCGGGGGGGCCGGGTGAGCAGTTCTTC.

The chain recombines TRBV2 with TRBJ1-2; no clear D gene. The CDR3 contains 15 residues. Germline loops: CDR1 SNHLY, CDR2 FYNNEI. Deletions cut 7 bases from V and 0 bases from J, with 15 bases between. The CDR3 DNA sequence: TGTGCCAGCATACGAAGGTCCGAACCTAACTATGGCTACACCTTC. The encoded protein is CASIRRSEPNYGYTF.

The rearrangement joins TRBV5-4 to TRBJ2-7; weak D call: TRBD1 (7 bases). Trimming took 2 bases from V and 1 from J, leaving 10 bases between them. CDR3 length: 14 amino acids. Germline assignment: CDR1 SGHNT and CDR2 YYREEE (reference sequence). CDR3 sequence reads: CASSFRGASYEQYF. DNA for the CDR3: TGTGCCAGCAGCTTCAGGGGGGCTTCCTACGAGCAGTACTTC.